This TCR beta chain is from a study of beta chain features in type 1 diabetes. Isolated RNA was reverse transcribed in full, so expressed TCRB transcripts were sequenced. The study sequenced naive, central memory and regulatory T cell samples to an average of about 3.5 million reads. TCRdb's copy holds only in-frame clones and misses some; the assay was immunoSEQ multiplex PCR. The sample lists about 160,000 clones, around 8% occurring once. This clone turned up a few times. Its specificity is not known. The CDR3 extends over 16 amino acids. V lost 1 base, J lost 4 bases, and 16 bases lay in between. Germline values: CDR1 SGHAT, CDR2 FQNNGV. Every sorted population was more than 95% pure. General study points: Naive, central memory and Treg TCRB repertoires seemed to resemble each other more closely in patients than they did in healthy donors. There was a moderate but significant shortening of TCRB CDR3s in all four CD4+ subsets of Type 1 diabetes patients.

This sequence originates from a woman in her thirties or forties with type 1 diabetes. The sample was central memory CD4+ T cells from blood. The chain links TRBV11-2 to TRBJ1-1, with a weak D call TRBD1 (5 bases). The CDR3 loop reads CASSLGGTGRLTEAFF. DNA for the CDR3: TGTGCCAGCAGCTTAGGGGGGACCGGGAGACTCACTGAAGCTTTCTTT.